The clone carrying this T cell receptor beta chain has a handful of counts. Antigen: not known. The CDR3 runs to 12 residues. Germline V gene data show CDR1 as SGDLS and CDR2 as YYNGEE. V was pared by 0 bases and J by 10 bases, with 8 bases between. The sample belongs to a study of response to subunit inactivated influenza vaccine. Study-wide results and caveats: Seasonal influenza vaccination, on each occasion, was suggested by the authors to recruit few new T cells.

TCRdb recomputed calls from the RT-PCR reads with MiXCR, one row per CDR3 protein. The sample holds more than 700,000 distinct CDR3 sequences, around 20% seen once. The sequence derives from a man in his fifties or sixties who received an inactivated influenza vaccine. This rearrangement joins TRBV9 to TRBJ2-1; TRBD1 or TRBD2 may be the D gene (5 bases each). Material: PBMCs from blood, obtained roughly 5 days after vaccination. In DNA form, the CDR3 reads TGTGCCAGCAGCGTAGACTGGGGGGAGCAGTTCTTC. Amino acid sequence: CASSVDWGEQFF.